These 8 T cell receptor beta chains were all obtained from the same sample, sequenced in a study of T cell changes during pregnancy in multiple sclerosis. Method: immunoSEQ multiplex PCR; TCRdb's copy keeps in-frame clones and lacks some. Counted here are some 40,000 clones, approximately 90% occurring once; the ten biggest clones make up around a quarter. The source material was CD8+ T cells from peripheral blood mononuclear cells, sampled before pregnancy. These TCRs come from a female donor with multiple sclerosis, enrolled in a pregnancy study.

The chain joins TRBV6-6 to TRBJ1-1; 7 bases fit TRBD1. Germline CDR1 is MNHNY and CDR2 is SVGAGI (reference sequence). V gave up 6 bases and J gave up 1 base; unmatched junction bases: 8. CDR3 length: 15 residues. CDR3 coding DNA: TGTGCCAGCAGCTATACAGGGGATCGGAACACTGAAGCTTTCTTT. Its protein is CASSYTGDRNTEAFF.

The chain employs TRBV7-9 and TRBJ1-2; D perhaps matches TRBD1 (6 bases). Trimming stripped 8 bases from V and 8 bases from J, with 21 bases between. Looked up from germline, CDR1 is SEHNR and CDR2 is FQNEAQ (reference sequence). This CDR3 contains 14 residues. CDR3 sequence reads: CASRVLTGSGGYTF. The CDR3 DNA follows: TGTGCCAGCCGCGTCTTGACAGGATCCGGCGGCTACACCTTC.

This chain connects TRBV11-1 to TRBJ2-7; TRBD1 is a possible D gene (5 bases). Trimming left V 4 bases short and J 3 bases short, with 13 bases between. Germline CDR1 and CDR2: SGHAT and FQDESV (reference sequence). The CDR3 is 14 amino acids. The CDR3 is CASSSVGLGYEQYF. DNA of the CDR3: TGTGCCAGCAGCTCCGTGGGGCTGGGCTACGAGCAGTACTTC.

The chain is built from TRBV6-6 and TRBJ1-1, with 8 nucleotides matching TRBD1. J lost 0 bases, V lost 6 bases, and 3 bases had no gene match. Germline lookup yields CDR1 MNHNY and CDR2 SVGAGI (reference sequence). There are 14 residues in the CDR3. The CDR3 DNA reads as TGTGCCAGCAGCGACAGGGGCATGAACACTGAAGCTTTCTTT. Amino acid sequence: CASSDRGMNTEAFF.

This chain joins TRBV2 and TRBJ2-7, with TRBD1 as a possible D gene (6 bases). Germline V lookup: CDR1 SNHLY, CDR2 FYNNEI. This CDR3 spans 13 amino acids. The V end lost 4 bases, the J end lost 5 bases, and 12 bases lay between the germline ends. This CDR3 reads CASSVGRGDEQYF. In nucleotides, the CDR3 is TGTGCCAGCAGTGTTGGCAGGGGCGACGAGCAGTACTTC.

The chain couples TRBV20-1 to TRBJ2-7; tentative D call: TRBD2 (5 bases). V was pared by 1 base and J by 6 bases, with 7 bases between. In germline, CDR1 is DFQATT, CDR2 SNEGSKA (reference sequence). The CDR3 has 11 residues. CDR3 nucleotide sequence: TGCAGTGCTAGAGCCGGGGTCGAGCAGTACTTC. It specifies CSARAGVEQYF.

The chain employs TRBV11-3 and TRBJ2-1; 7 bases map to TRBD2. This CDR3 contains 15 residues. Germline V lookup: CDR1 SGHNT, CDR2 YENEEA. The V segment lost 2 bases and the J segment 6 bases; nucleotides outside the gene matches: 7. The CDR3 sequence: CASSLTGDYSNEQFF. The CDR3 nucleotides read TGTGCCAGCAGCTTAACGGGGGACTATAGCAATGAGCAGTTCTTC.

The chain uses TRBV9 and TRBJ2-3, with D perhaps matching TRBD2 (7 bases). The CDR3 is 18 amino acids. Per the germline V gene, CDR1 is SGDLS and CDR2 is YYNGEE. V lost 4 bases and J lost 2, with 23 bases in between. The CDR3 DNA reads TGTGCCAGCAGCACCCACAGGGAGGGGGACCTCTTCACAGATACGCAGTATTTT. Protein: CASSTHREGDLFTDTQYF.